These 15 T cell receptor beta chains were sequenced from one sample in a study of shared clonotypes between healthy human individuals. Sequenced by immunoSEQ multiplex PCR; TCRdb stores in-frame clones only, minus some. The table has millions of clones, about 92% seen once. Positive CCR7 selection of CD45RO-negative cells yielded the naive CD8 cells, and terminally differentiated effector memory CD45RA+ cells were excluded. Sequenced material: naive CD8+ T cells from PBMCs. These receptor sequences come from a man in his late teens or twenties in good health. Some clones in this sample may be carry-over from other donors' samples.

This chain connects TRBV7-6 to TRBJ2-7; TRBD2 matches at 9 bases. After removal of 5 bases from V and 0 bases from J, the junction contained 11 bases not matched to a gene. This CDR3 spans 17 amino acids. The germline V gene has CDR1 SGHVS and CDR2 FNYEAQ. DNA of the CDR3: TGTGCCAGCAGCCCTACTTTGCGGGAGGGAAGCTCCTACGAGCAGTACTTC. This gives the protein CASSPTLREGSSYEQYF.

Notes on this clone: This same CDR3 is encoded by further DNA sequences in the sample. This chain's CDR3 is CASSTPGSYNEQFF. The CDR3 nucleotides are TGTGCCAGTAGTACCCCCGGCTCCTACAATGAGCAGTTCTTC. The J gene is TRBJ2-1, the V gene TRBV19; no reliable D call. CDR1 is LNHDA and CDR2 is SQIVND in the germline V gene (reference sequence). This CDR3 is built from 14 residues. The V gene lost 4 bases and the J gene lost 0 bases, with 7 bases spanning the gap. The full variable domain, its missing parts supplied by reference TRBV19 and TRBJ2-1, is DGGITQSPKYLFRKEGQNVTLSCEQNLNHDAMYWYRQDPGQGLRLIYYSQIVNDFQKGDIAEGYSVSREKKESFPLTVTSAQKNPTAFYLCASSTPGSYNEQFFGPGTRLTVL.

This chain uses TRBV27 with TRBJ2-3; D remains ambiguous. This CDR3 region has 12 residues. CDR1 and CDR2 from the germline V gene are MNHEY and SMNVEV (reference sequence). The V gene lost 4 bases and the J gene lost 6 bases, with 8 bases spanning the gap. The chain's CDR3 is CASSSRRDTQYF. In DNA form, the CDR3 reads TGTGCCAGCAGTTCCCGTAGGGATACGCAGTATTTT.

This rearrangement joins TRBV5-1 to TRBJ2-7; 7 positions agree with TRBD2. Germline-derived CDR1 and CDR2 are SGHRS and YFSETQ. Trimming removed 0 bases from V and 5 bases from J; junction bases left unmatched: 8. The CDR3 contains 15 residues. The CDR3 loop reads CASSLAVGRRNEQYF. In DNA form, the CDR3 reads TGCGCCAGCAGCTTGGCGGTCGGGAGGAGGAACGAGCAGTACTTC.

The chain recombines TRBV28 with TRBJ2-7, with 7 bases matching TRBD2. This CDR3 region has 16 residues. V dropped 5 bases and J dropped 1; count of bases not matched to a gene: 11. CDR1 is MDHEN, CDR2 SYDVKM, per germline. The CDR3 DNA reads TGTGCCAGCAGTAAGGCGCCGGGGGGAGGATCCTACGAGCAGTACTTC. Residues: CASSKAPGGGSYEQYF.

The CDR3 is CASSSTGPITDTQYF. Written as DNA, the CDR3 is TGTGCCAGCAGCTCTACCGGGCCAATCACAGATACGCAGTATTTT. V gene TRBV5-4 combines with J gene TRBJ2-3; D is ambiguous. The CDR3 totals 15 residues. Germline CDR1 SGHNT, CDR2 YYREEE (reference sequence). V lost 3 bases, J lost 2 bases, and 13 bases lay in between.

V and J are TRBV28 and TRBJ2-4, with 10 nucleotides matching TRBD2. This CDR3 comprises 19 residues. The germline V gene encodes CDR1 MDHEN and CDR2 SYDVKM. The V and J ends lost 7 bases and 8 bases, in that order; junction bases with no gene match: 23. In DNA, the CDR3 is TGTGCCAGCACCACCCGCGGGCTAGCGGGAGATCAGAAGCGAGACATTCAGTACTTC. This encodes CASTTRGLAGDQKRDIQYF.

This rearrangement joins TRBV9 to TRBJ2-1; D may be TRBD2 (5 bases). The CDR3 runs 14 residues. V lost 4 bases and J 8 bases, leaving 16 bases between the germline ends. The V gene's germline CDR1 is SGDLS and CDR2 YYNGEE. DNA for the CDR3: TGTGCCAGCAGCCCGTGGACTGGAATCGATGAGCAGTTCTTC. This encodes CASSPWTGIDEQFF.

The chain couples TRBV7-9 to TRBJ2-4, with D possibly being TRBD2 (6 bases). CDR3 length equals 18 residues. Trimming took 4 bases from V and 6 from J, leaving 25 bases between them. Germline assignment: CDR1 SEHNR and CDR2 FQNEAQ (reference sequence). The CDR3 region is CASSSPSGAPPAGNIQYF. The CDR3 DNA follows: TGTGCCAGCAGCTCTCCTTCCGGGGCTCCACCAGCGGGAAACATTCAGTACTTC.

A note on this clone: Different DNA sequences within this sample yield the same CDR3. The chain is built from TRBV6-1 and TRBJ1-1, with 7 bases fitting TRBD1. The CDR3 has 15 residues. Per germline, CDR1 MNHNS and CDR2 SASEGT. The V gene end was trimmed by 1 base and the J gene end by 0 bases; junction bases not matched to a gene: 2. CDR3 in amino acids: CASSEDRGLNTEAFF. CDR3 coding DNA: TGTGCCAGCAGTGAAGACAGGGGTCTGAACACTGAAGCTTTCTTT.

The chain carries TRBV7-9 and TRBJ2-7; the D is unclear. Trimming removed 1 base at V and 3 bases at J, with 10 bases between. The CDR3 length is 14 residues. In germline, CDR1 is SEHNR, CDR2 FQNEAQ (reference sequence). Here the CDR3 reads CASSLVTKSYEQYF. DNA for the CDR3: TGTGCCAGCAGCTTAGTCACTAAGAGCTACGAGCAGTACTTC.

The rearrangement links TRBV11-2 to TRBJ2-7, with 8 bases lining up with TRBD1. With V trimmed by 3 bases and J by 3 bases, 4 bases remained unmatched. The CDR3 is 14 amino acids. Germline CDR1 reads SGHAT; CDR2 reads FQNNGV. This CDR3 reads CASSLGQVLYEQYF. The CDR3 DNA reads as TGTGCCAGCAGCTTGGGACAGGTCCTCTACGAGCAGTACTTC.

As to this clone: Within the sample, other DNA sequences also encode this same CDR3. V and J are TRBV27 and TRBJ2-7; D is uncertain. The germline V gene encodes CDR1 MNHEY and CDR2 SMNVEV (reference sequence). The V gene lost 3 bases and the J gene lost 0 bases, with 6 bases spanning the gap. The CDR3 consists of 13 residues. The CDR3 loop is CASSFSASYEQYF. Written as DNA, the CDR3 is TGTGCCAGCAGTTTTTCGGCCTCCTACGAGCAGTACTTC.

V is TRBV4-1 and J is TRBJ2-1; possible D gene TRBD2, 6 bases. Germline-derived CDR1 and CDR2 are MGHRA and YSYEKL. This CDR3 spans 16 amino acids. V was shortened by 0 bases and J by 4 bases, with 13 bases between the two germline ends. CDR3 amino acids: CASSQDPQGGYNEQFF. CDR3 sequence (DNA): TGCGCCAGCAGCCAAGATCCTCAGGGAGGTTACAATGAGCAGTTCTTC.

This clone was counted once. The V and J genes are TRBV6-1 and TRBJ1-1, with D possibly matching TRBD1 (5 bases). Trimming pared 1 base from V and 4 bases from J, leaving 10 bases between. From germline, CDR1 is MNHNS and CDR2 SASEGT. The CDR3 extends over 14 amino acids. The CDR3 is CASSEGGRVTEAFF. DNA for the CDR3: TGTGCCAGCAGTGAAGGGGGCCGGGTCACTGAAGCTTTCTTT.